The rows below give T cell receptor beta chains drawn from one sample of a study of CD8 T cells in Susac syndrome. TCRdb reanalysed the immunoSEQ multiplex PCR reads using MiXCR and keeps one entry per CDR3 protein. The repertoire consists of about 80,000 distinct CDR3 sequences, with roughly 90% occurring once and the leading ten covering 0.5% to 0.6%. Sequencing used CD8+ T cells from PBMCs. The receptors were sampled from a human donor with multiple sclerosis. The CDR3 runs from the conserved cysteine through the conserved F or W. Fields, in order: clone size, V gene, J gene, D gene, CDR3 protein, CDR3 DNA. The D gene is left open where the match is weak. Size is omitted from some rows. Given values are once, few, many or a class for expanded clones.

abundance: .; v_gene: TRBV16; j_gene: TRBJ1-2; d_gene: .; CDR3aa: CASSPPYRLNYGYTF; CDR3nt: TGTGCCAGCAGCCCGCCTTATAGACTCAACTATGGCTACACCTTC
abundance: .; v_gene: TRBV19; j_gene: TRBJ2-3; d_gene: .; CDR3aa: CASSIGSGSDTQYF; CDR3nt: TGTGCCAGTAGTATCGGCTCAGGGTCAGATACGCAGTATTTT
abundance: .; v_gene: TRBV5-6; j_gene: TRBJ1-3; d_gene: .; CDR3aa: CASSLGSEMYTIYF; CDR3nt: TGTGCCAGCAGCTTAGGCTCGGAGATGTACACCATATATTTT
abundance: .; v_gene: TRBV3-1; j_gene: TRBJ2-3; d_gene: TRBD2; CDR3aa: CASSQEGRELGTDTQYF; CDR3nt: TGTGCCAGCAGCCAAGAAGGGCGGGAGTTGGGCACAGATACGCAGTATTTT
abundance: .; v_gene: TRBV4-3; j_gene: TRBJ2-2; d_gene: .; CDR3aa: CASSQRRATGELFF; CDR3nt: TGCGCCAGCAGCCAAAGGAGGGCCACCGGGGAGCTGTTTTTT
abundance: .; v_gene: TRBV20-1; j_gene: TRBJ2-1; d_gene: .; CDR3aa: CSAPREGVGNEQFF; CDR3nt: TGCAGTGCTCCCCGAGAGGGAGTCGGCAATGAGCAGTTCTTC
abundance: .; v_gene: TRBV9; j_gene: TRBJ2-2; d_gene: TRBD1; CDR3aa: CASSVEGQGNTGELFF; CDR3nt: TGTGCCAGCAGCGTAGAGGGACAGGGGAACACCGGGGAGCTGTTTTTT
abundance: few; v_gene: TRBV12-3/TRBV12-4; j_gene: TRBJ1-2; d_gene: .; CDR3aa: CASSLGSNYGYTF; CDR3nt: TGTGCCAGCAGTTTAGGGAGTAACTATGGCTACACCTTC
abundance: .; v_gene: TRBV13; j_gene: TRBJ2-5; d_gene: TRBD1; CDR3aa: CASSRRFGQGIHETQYF; CDR3nt: TGTGCCAGCAGCCGTCGATTCGGACAGGGGATCCACGAGACCCAGTACTTC
abundance: .; v_gene: TRBV4-3; j_gene: TRBJ2-2; d_gene: TRBD2; CDR3aa: CASSQDHPASGYGELFF; CDR3nt: TGCGCCAGCAGCCAAGATCATCCGGCTAGCGGGTACGGGGAGCTGTTTTTT
abundance: .; v_gene: TRBV19; j_gene: TRBJ2-7; d_gene: .; CDR3aa: CASSIGGPQYEQYF; CDR3nt: TGTGCCAGTAGTATCGGTGGCCCACAATACGAGCAGTACTTC
abundance: few; v_gene: TRBV6-1; j_gene: TRBJ1-1; d_gene: TRBD1; CDR3aa: CASSLGQEPNTEAFF; CDR3nt: TGTGCCAGCAGTCTCGGACAGGAGCCGAACACTGAAGCTTTCTTT
abundance: .; v_gene: TRBV28; j_gene: TRBJ2-6; d_gene: TRBD1; CDR3aa: CASSLTGGSGANVLTF; CDR3nt: TGTGCCAGCAGTTTAACAGGGGGTAGTGGGGCCAACGTCCTGACTTTC
abundance: .; v_gene: TRBV27; j_gene: TRBJ2-7; d_gene: .; CDR3aa: CASSRYLGHEQYF; CDR3nt: TGTGCCAGCAGCCGATATTTAGGCCACGAGCAGTACTTC
abundance: .; v_gene: TRBV27; j_gene: TRBJ2-3; d_gene: .; CDR3aa: CASGPPPLTDTQYF; CDR3nt: TGTGCCAGCGGGCCCCCCCCTTTGACAGATACGCAGTATTTT
abundance: .; v_gene: TRBV20-1; j_gene: TRBJ2-7; d_gene: TRBD2; CDR3aa: CSARGRSSGRHEQYF; CDR3nt: TGCAGTGCTAGAGGAAGGAGTAGCGGGAGACACGAGCAGTACTTC